The 22 T cell receptor beta chains given below trace back to one sample, sequenced in a study of blood T cell repertoires in acute mononucleosis. Documented time point: acute infectious mononucleosis, at clinical presentation within 2 weeks of symptom onset (visit 1). Sequenced by immunoSEQ multiplex PCR; TCRdb stores in-frame clones only, minus some. Among some 7,000 clones listed, less than 30% were seen once. The material was EBV YVL epitope tetramer+ CD8+ T cells sorted from PBMCs, obtained during acute infectious mononucleosis. Indicated subset: CD8 T cells binding a tetramer with EBV BRLF1 109-117 peptide (YVL-BR). The source of these receptors is a young woman with infectious mononucleosis caused by EBV.

This clone was recorded many times. The chain joins TRBV11-2 to TRBJ2-3, with D possibly being TRBD2 (5 bases). CDR1 and CDR2 from the germline V gene are SGHAT and FQNNGV. V was cut by 4 bases and J by 1 base, with 9 bases left in between. The CDR3 is 14 residues long. As DNA, the CDR3 is TGTGCCAGCAGCTCCGGGATTGGCACAGATACGCAGTATTTT. Its protein product is CASSSGIGTDTQYF.

This rearrangement joins TRBV27 to TRBJ2-5; 9 bases map to TRBD2. The CDR3 runs 15 residues. Unmatched junction bases numbered 9, after V lost 6 bases and J lost 4 bases. Germline V gives CDR1 MNHEY, CDR2 SMNVEV (reference sequence). The DNA for the CDR3 is TGTGCCAGCAGCCAAGCACCGACTAGCGGAGAGACCCAGTACTTC. This sequence encodes CASSQAPTSGETQYF.

This clone is labeled medium-sized. The chain joins TRBV5-4 to TRBJ2-2, with 15 bases identical to TRBD2. Germline values: CDR1 SGHNT, CDR2 YYREEE (reference sequence). The CDR3 has 15 residues. The V gene end was trimmed by 3 bases and the J gene end by 9 bases; junction bases not matched to a gene: 3. CDR3 nucleotides: TGTGCCAGCAGCTCAGGACTAGCGGGAGGGTGGGAGCTGTTTTTT. Translating it yields CASSSGLAGGWELFF.

The rearrangement joins TRBV6-5 to TRBJ2-1; D is unclear. V lost 4 bases and J 9 bases, leaving 10 bases between the germline ends. This CDR3 is built from 12 residues. CDR1 MNHEY and CDR2 SVGAGI come from the germline V gene. Here the CDR3 reads CASSLYSGEQFF. CDR3 coding DNA: TGTGCCAGCAGTTTATATTCTGGTGAGCAGTTCTTC.

Details on this clone: A read error is likely here: a far larger clone is one base away. The chain recombines TRBV30 with TRBJ2-3; the D gene is possibly TRBD1 (5 bases). Judging by the DNA end, TRBJ2-1 fits better; the J call may be wrong. The germline gives CDR1 GTSNPN, CDR2 SVGIG (reference sequence). The CDR3 has 14 amino acids. CDR3 nucleotides: TGTGCCTGGAGTGGACAGCCCAACTACAATGAGCAGTTCTTC. It encodes CAWSGQPNYNEQFF.

This clone was seen a handful of times. This likely traces to a read error, being one base from a far larger clone. The same CDR3 can be traced to other DNA sequences in this sample. V usage is TRBV7-3 and J usage is TRBJ2-1; D possibly corresponds to TRBD2 (6 bases). Germline CDR1 SGHTA, CDR2 FQGTGA. V lost 5 bases and J 8 bases, leaving 13 bases between the germline ends. The CDR3 has 13 amino acids. Here the CDR3 DNA reads TGTGCCAGCAGCCAAGTAGGGGAGGATGAGCAGTTCTTC. Residues: CASSQVGEDEQFF. The complete variable domain, with remaining parts taken from reference TRBV7-3 and TRBJ2-1, reads GAGVSQTPSNKVTEKGKYVELRCDPISGHTALYWYRQSLGQGPEFLIYFQGTGAADDSGLPNDRFFAVRPEGSVSTLKIQRTERGDSAVYLCASSQVGEDEQFFGPGTRLTVL.

Regarding this clone: With a far larger clone one base away, a read error is the likely cause. J is TRBJ2-1 and V is TRBV29-1; 13 bases fit TRBD2. The CDR3 consists of 16 residues. Germline V CDR1 and CDR2: SQVTM, ANQGSEA. The CDR3 DNA is TGCTGCGTTGGACCGACGACTAGCGGGAGGTACAATGAGCAGTTCTTC. This gives the protein CCVGPTTSGRYNEQFF.

This clone appeared many times. This chain connects TRBV7-2 to TRBJ2-7; D uncertain. V gave up 7 bases and J gave up 0 bases, with 10 bases separating them. Germline lookup yields CDR1 SGHTA and CDR2 FQGNSA. The length of the CDR3 is 13 residues. The CDR3 DNA is TGTGCCAGCAAGAGCCTTAGCTCCTACGAGCAGTACTTC. Translation gives CASKSLSSYEQYF. The full variable domain, with the rest looked up from reference TRBV7-2 and TRBJ2-7, is GAGVSQSPSNKVTEKGKDVELRCDPISGHTALYWYRQSLGQGLEFLIYFQGNSAPDKSGLPSDRFSAERTGGSVSTLTIQRTQQEDSAVYLCASKSLSSYEQYFGPGTRLTVT.

Worth noting for this clone: A much larger clone sits a single nucleotide away, making a read error possible. The chain is built from TRBV5-1 and TRBJ1-2; possible D gene TRBD1, 6 bases. This CDR3 region has 15 residues. The germline gives CDR1 SGHRS, CDR2 YFSETQ. Trimming cost V 10 bases and J 7 bases, with 26 bases left between them. The CDR3 reads CAPSLAGGGPSGYTF. CDR3 bases: TGCGCCCCCAGCTTGGCCGGGGGGGGGCCAAGTGGCTACACCTTC.

This clone was counted between two and nine times. V gene TRBV11-2 combines with J gene TRBJ2-7; no clear D gene. V gave up 5 bases and J gave up 3 bases, with 8 bases separating them. CDR3 length: 12 residues. Germline CDR1 is SGHAT and CDR2 is FQNNGV. This chain's CDR3 is CASSPVNYEQYF. In DNA, the CDR3 is TGTGCCAGCAGCCCGGTCAACTACGAGCAGTACTTC. Full variable domain (missing parts from reference TRBV11-2 and TRBJ2-7): EAGVAQSPRYKIIEKRQSVAFWCNPISGHATLYWYQQILGQGPKLLIQFQNNGVVDDSQLPKDRFSAERLKGVDSTLKIQPAKLEDSAVYLCASSPVNYEQYFGPGTRLTVT.

On this clone: This likely came from a read error, as a far larger clone is one base away. This chain joins TRBV4-1 and TRBJ1-1; D not resolved. CDR1 and CDR2 (germline): MGHRA, YSYEKL. The length of the CDR3 is 15 residues. The CDR3: CASSQGPTPNAEAFF. In nucleotides, the CDR3 is TGCGCCAGCAGCCAAGGTCCCACGCCGAACGCTGAAGCTTTCTTT.

This clone was seen repeatedly, ten times or more. The rearrangement joins TRBV7-2 to TRBJ2-7, with 11 bases that match TRBD2. Germline V lookup: CDR1 SGHTA, CDR2 FQGNSA. J lost 6 bases, V lost 3 bases, and 10 bases had no gene match. CDR3 length: 16 amino acids. Written as DNA, the CDR3 is TGTGCCAGCAGCTTGTCAGTAGGCCTAGCGGGAGGCGAGCAGTACTTC. Translated, it gives CASSLSVGLAGGEQYF.

The chain links TRBV2 to TRBJ2-1, with D possibly TRBD2 on 6 matching bases. The CDR3 has 12 residues. Germline CDR1 SNHLY, CDR2 FYNNEI. V was shortened by 6 bases and J by 10 bases, with 13 bases between the two germline ends. CDR3: CASRQQTREQFF. For the CDR3, the DNA is TGTGCCAGCAGGCAACAGACTAGGGAGCAGTTCTTC.

Sample share makes this clone medium-sized. The sample has other DNA sequences that encode this CDR3 too. The rearrangement joins TRBV29-1 to TRBJ2-1; D is perhaps TRBD2 (5 bases). Trimming left V 4 bases short and J 4 bases short, with 11 bases between. This CDR3 region has 13 residues. Germline V CDR1 and CDR2: SQVTM, ANQGSEA. Here the CDR3 reads CSVGVALYNEQFF. DNA of the CDR3: TGCAGCGTTGGGGTAGCGCTATACAATGAGCAGTTCTTC.

Remarks on this clone: With a far larger clone one base away, a read error is the likely cause. The J gene is TRBJ2-3, the V gene TRBV5-1; 9 bases are a match to TRBD1. Unmatched junction bases numbered 11, after V lost 7 bases and J lost 5 bases. The CDR3 is 15 residues long. CDR1 and CDR2 (germline): SGHRS, YFSETQ. CDR3 nucleotides: TGCGCCAGCGGCGGGACAGGGCTCGAAGGAGATACGCAGTATTTT. Its translation: CASGGTGLEGDTQYF. The full variable domain, with the rest looked up from reference TRBV5-1 and TRBJ2-3, is KAGVTQTPRYLIKTRGQQVTLSCSPISGHRSVSWYQQTPGQGLQFLFEYFSETQRNKGNFPGRFSGRQFSNSRSEMNVSTLELGDSALYLCASGGTGLEGDTQYFGPGTRLTVL.

This clone was seen only a few times. One end of the junction fails to match germline, which may point to a read error. The chain uses TRBV7-2 and TRBJ1-1, with D unclear. The germline V gene encodes CDR1 SGHTA and CDR2 FQGNSA. This CDR3 comprises 15 residues. The CDR3 DNA sequence: TGTGCCAACAGCTTAGTCCTCCTCGGGGACACTGAAGCTTTCTTT. Translated: CANSLVLLGDTEAFF.

The chain is built from TRBV23-1 and TRBJ1-1; the D gene is possibly TRBD1 (5 bases). TRBV23-1 is an open reading frame whose function is uncertain. V lost 6 bases, J lost 6 bases, and 17 bases lay in between. The CDR3 totals 14 residues. The CDR3 reads CASSQDQGHAEAFF. In DNA form, the CDR3 reads TGCGCCAGCAGCCAAGACCAGGGTCACGCTGAAGCTTTCTTT.

This clone was observed a handful of times. The genes are TRBV29-1 and TRBJ2-1; D is undetermined. Germline values: CDR1 SQVTM, CDR2 ANQGSEA. Trimming stripped 4 bases from V and 5 bases from J, with 9 bases between. The CDR3 contains 12 residues. The CDR3 coding sequence is TGCAGCGTTGTGGGCGCAAACAATGAGCAGTTCTTC. Translation gives CSVVGANNEQFF.

The rearrangement joins TRBV25-1 to TRBJ2-6; D is undetermined. V was trimmed by 5 bases and J by 0 bases, leaving 14 bases between them. The CDR3 runs to 17 residues. Germline V gene sequence: CDR1 MGHDK, CDR2 SYGVNS. As DNA, the CDR3 is TGTGCCAGCAGTTTAATTAATTCGGACTCTGGGGCCAACGTCCTGACTTTC. This encodes CASSLINSDSGANVLTF.

By sample fraction, this clone is medium-sized (0.01 to 0.1%). The CDR3 nucleotides are TGTGCCAGCAGCCCCGGGACAGGGAATTCCGTCCTGACTTTC. This translates into CASSPGTGNSVLTF. The rearrangement links TRBV7-3 to TRBJ2-6; 9 positions match TRBD1. Germline-derived CDR1 and CDR2 are SGHTA and FQGTGA. The CDR3 totals 14 residues. V shed 5 bases, J shed 12 bases, and the junction held 8 bases outside the gene matches.

A few counts support this clone. The chain employs TRBV7-2 and TRBJ2-5; 7 bases are shared with TRBD1. Germline assignment: CDR1 SGHTA and CDR2 FQGNSA. Trimming at V came to 7 bases and at J to 1 base, leaving 3 bases not matched to a gene. The CDR3 is 13 residues long. The CDR3: CASTRQGQETQYF. CDR3 bases: TGTGCCAGCACACGACAGGGCCAAGAGACCCAGTACTTC.

This clone appeared many times. The chain is built from TRBV5-6 and TRBJ2-7, with D uncertain. The CDR3 has 12 residues. Trimming pared 0 bases from V and 6 bases from J, leaving 7 bases between. Germline V gene data show CDR1 as SGHDT and CDR2 as YYEEEE. The CDR3 DNA follows: TGTGCCAGCAGCTTGGACGGCTCCGAGCAGTACTTC. The encoded protein is CASSLDGSEQYF.